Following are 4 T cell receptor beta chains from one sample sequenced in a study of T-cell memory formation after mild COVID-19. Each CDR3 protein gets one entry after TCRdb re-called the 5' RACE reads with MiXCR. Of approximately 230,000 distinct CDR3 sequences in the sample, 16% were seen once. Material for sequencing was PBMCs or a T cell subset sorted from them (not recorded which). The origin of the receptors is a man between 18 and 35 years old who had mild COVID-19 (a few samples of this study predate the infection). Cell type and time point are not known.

CDR3 sequence: CASSPHSKQTQYF. The CDR3 region has the DNA TGTGCCAGCAGCCCCCACAGTAAACAGACCCAGTACTTC. The rearrangement joins TRBV7-2 to TRBJ2-5; D uncertain. The CDR3 covers 13 residues. Germline assignment: CDR1 SGHTA and CDR2 FQGNSA. V dropped 5 bases and J dropped 6 bases, with 13 bases sitting between them.

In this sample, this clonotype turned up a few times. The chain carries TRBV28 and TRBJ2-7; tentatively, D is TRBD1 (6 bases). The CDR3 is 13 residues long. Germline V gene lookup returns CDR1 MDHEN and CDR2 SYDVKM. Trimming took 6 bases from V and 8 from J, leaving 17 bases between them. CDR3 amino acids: CASSTSRDMKQYV. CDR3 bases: TGTGCCAGCAGCACCAGCCGGGACATGAAGCAGTACGTC.

The CDR3 DNA sequence: TGTGCCAGCAGTTGGGGGGGGTCCTACACAGATACGCAGTATTTT. Translating gives CASSWGGSYTDTQYF. This chain connects TRBV12-3 or TRBV12-4 to TRBJ2-3; TRBD2 aligns across 7 bases. The CDR3 is 15 amino acids. V shed 4 bases and J 2 bases; nucleotides not matched to a gene: 6.

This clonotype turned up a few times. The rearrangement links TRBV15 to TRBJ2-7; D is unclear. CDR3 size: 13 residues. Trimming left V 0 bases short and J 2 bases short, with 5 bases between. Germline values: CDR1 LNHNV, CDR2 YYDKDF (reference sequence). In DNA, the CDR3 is TGTGCCACCAGCAGAGATCAGGCCTACGAGCAGTACTTC. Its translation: CATSRDQAYEQYF.